Listed here are 27 T cell receptor beta chains from one sample, sequenced in a study of Ad26.COV2.S vaccination and SARS-CoV-2 variants. Treatment: over 15 received Ad26.COV2.S at low or high dose, single or two shots; 5 received placebo; per-sample allocation not given. The study sampled participants on day 63 after the first vaccine or placebo injection. The table came from immunoSEQ multiplex PCR; TCRdb's copy has only in-frame clones and leaves some out. The sample has under 550,000 clones, 85% to 90% seen once. The sample consisted of peripheral blood, taken in a trial of Ad26.COV2.S vaccine versus placebo. These receptors came from a person between 18 and 65 years old who received the Ad26.COV2.S COVID-19 vaccine or a placebo.

The chain joins TRBV4-3 to TRBJ2-1; 10 bases match TRBD1. J gave up 1 base and V 8 bases, and 20 bases lay outside the gene matches. The CDR3 loop spans 20 amino acids. Germline CDR1 is LGHNA and CDR2 is YSLEER. The chain's CDR3 is CASLGQGSLLWTRSYNEQFF. The CDR3 DNA is TGCGCCAGCCTGGGACAGGGGAGTCTTCTGTGGACCAGATCCTACAATGAGCAGTTCTTC.

The chain joins TRBV24-1 to TRBJ2-3; 8 bases align to TRBD2. Per the germline V gene, CDR1 is KGHDR and CDR2 is SFDVKD. This CDR3 has 16 amino acids. Trimming cost V 4 bases and J 2 bases; bases outside gene matches: 7. CDR3 sequence (DNA): TGTGCCACCAGTGACCAGAGCGGGAGAGCCACAGATACGCAGTATTTT. This translates into CATSDQSGRATDTQYF.

The genes are TRBV9 and TRBJ2-7; D possibly corresponds to TRBD1 (7 bases). Germline-derived CDR1 and CDR2 are SGDLS and YYNGEE. With 0 bases removed from V and 7 bases from J, the gap between germline ends came to 17 bases. The CDR3 has 15 residues. The CDR3 is CASSVGETGRWEQYF. The DNA for the CDR3 is TGTGCCAGCAGCGTAGGGGAGACAGGGAGGTGGGAGCAGTACTTC.

This chain uses TRBV4-1 with TRBJ1-6; 8 nucleotides agree with TRBD1. CDR3 size: 14 residues. Germline V gene data show CDR1 as MGHRA and CDR2 as YSYEKL. The junction had 5 bases not matched to a gene; V was cut back by 3 bases and J by 10 bases. The CDR3 protein is CASSHQGARSPLHF. DNA for the CDR3: TGCGCCAGCAGCCATCAGGGGGCGAGATCACCCCTCCACTTT.

The V call is TRBV9, the J call TRBJ1-3; weak D call: TRBD1 (5 bases). Trimming pared 1 base from V and 2 bases from J, leaving 16 bases between. The CDR3 consists of 17 residues. In germline, CDR1 is SGDLS, CDR2 YYNGEE. The CDR3 is CASSVRQGRSPGNTIYF. The CDR3 nucleotides read TGTGCCAGCAGCGTACGGCAGGGAAGGTCCCCTGGAAACACCATATATTTT. Using reference TRBV9 and TRBJ1-3 for the parts outside the CDR3, the full variable domain is DSGVTQTPKHLITATGQRVTLRCSPRSGDLSVYWYQQSLDQGLQFLIQYYNGEERAKGNILERFSAQQFPDLHSELNLSSLELGDSALYFCASSVRQGRSPGNTIYFGEGSWLTVV.

The chain employs TRBV24-1 and TRBJ1-1; 7 nucleotides agree with TRBD1. The CDR3 totals 12 residues. Looked up from germline, CDR1 is KGHDR and CDR2 is SFDVKD. After removal of 10 bases from V and 3 bases from J, the junction contained 4 bases not matched to a gene. CDR3 nucleotides: TGTGCCACAAGACAGGGAGACACTGAAGCTTTCTTT. It specifies CATRQGDTEAFF.

V is TRBV7-2 and J is TRBJ2-3; no reliable D call. Trimming shortened V by 5 bases and J by 3 bases, and 6 bases separated the two germline ends. The CDR3 runs 12 residues. CDR1 and CDR2 (germline): SGHTA, FQGNSA. The DNA for the CDR3 is TGTGCCAGCAGCGCCCATACAGATACGCAGTATTTT. Its protein product is CASSAHTDTQYF.

V is TRBV6-2 or TRBV6-3 and J is TRBJ2-1; no clear D gene. Germline values: CDR1 MNHEY, CDR2 SVGEGT. CDR3 size: 13 residues. Deletions cut 2 bases from V and 8 bases from J, with 10 bases between. CDR3 DNA: TGTGCCAGCAGTTACGTCCAGGCCGATGAGCAGTTCTTC. Protein sequence: CASSYVQADEQFF.

V usage is TRBV7-9 and J usage is TRBJ2-7, with D possibly TRBD1 on 5 matching bases. This CDR3 comprises 14 residues. Germline-derived CDR1 and CDR2 are SEHNR and FQNEAQ (reference sequence). Between the trimmed V and J ends, which lost 4 bases and 1 base, there was a span of 11 bases. CDR3 sequence reads: CASSSTGTSYEQYF. In DNA form, the CDR3 reads TGTGCCAGCAGCTCAACAGGAACTTCCTACGAGCAGTACTTC.

V usage is TRBV28 and J usage is TRBJ2-6; TRBD2 aligns across 7 bases. CDR3 length: 15 amino acids. J was trimmed by 2 bases and V by 2 bases; bases with no gene match: 0. CDR1 is MDHEN and CDR2 is SYDVKM in the germline V gene. CDR3 loop: CASSLGGAGANVLTF. The DNA of the CDR3 is TGTGCCAGCAGTTTAGGGGGGGCTGGGGCCAACGTCCTGACTTTC.

The genes are TRBV18 and TRBJ2-7; D gene uncertain. This CDR3 is built from 14 residues. Trimming stripped 3 bases from V and 0 bases from J, with 9 bases between. The V gene's germline CDR1 is KGHSH and CDR2 LQKENI. The CDR3 nucleotides are TGTGCCAGCTCACCCCCAGTGACCTCCTACGAGCAGTACTTC. It encodes CASSPPVTSYEQYF.

This chain joins TRBV25-1 and TRBJ2-7, with 7 positions matching TRBD2. Germline V lookup: CDR1 MGHDK, CDR2 SYGVNS. Losses at the gene ends were 0 bases for V and 0 bases for J; bases not matched to a gene: 8. The CDR3 runs to 17 residues. The CDR3 bases are TGTGCCAGCAGTGAATATTCAAGCGGGGCGGTCTCCTACGAGCAGTACTTC. Encoded protein: CASSEYSSGAVSYEQYF.

The CDR3 coding sequence is TGTGCCAGTGGAGGGACAGGGAATCAGCCCCAGCATTTT. This sequence encodes CASGGTGNQPQHF. The J gene is TRBJ1-5, the V gene TRBV19; TRBD1 matches 9 bases. The CDR3 has 13 amino acids. The trim removed 8 bases at V and 4 bases at J, leaving 3 bases unmatched. Germline-derived CDR1 and CDR2 are LNHDA and SQIVND (reference sequence).

This chain links TRBV15 with TRBJ1-5; 10 bases are shared with TRBD1. Germline CDR1 LNHNV, CDR2 YYDKDF (reference sequence). V shed 4 bases and J 4 bases; nucleotides not matched to a gene: 7. This CDR3 is built from 16 residues. The CDR3 nucleotides read TGTGCCACCAGCACCTGGACAGGGGGTAGGAATCAGCCCCAGCATTTT. It translates to CATSTWTGGRNQPQHF.

The chain recombines TRBV4-2 with TRBJ2-7, with 9 bases fitting TRBD1. Trimming removed 3 bases from V and 1 base from J; junction bases left unmatched: 10. The CDR3 consists of 17 residues. Germline V gene sequence: CDR1 LGHNA, CDR2 YNFKEQ. The CDR3 reads CASSHLLDGTGSYEQYF. The CDR3 DNA sequence: TGTGCCAGCAGCCATCTCCTCGACGGGACAGGGTCCTACGAGCAGTACTTC.

The V gene is TRBV11-2, the J gene TRBJ1-3; the D gene is possibly TRBD1 (6 bases). Trimming took 1 base from V and 2 from J, leaving 12 bases between them. CDR1 is SGHAT and CDR2 is FQNNGV in the germline V gene. The CDR3 totals 16 residues. CDR3 nucleotides: TGTGCCAGCAGCTTAGGGAAAGGACAGCCTGGAAACACCATATATTTT. This translates into CASSLGKGQPGNTIYF.

This chain joins TRBV2 and TRBJ2-5, with a weak D call TRBD2 (5 bases). From germline, CDR1 is SNHLY and CDR2 FYNNEI. CDR3 length: 14 amino acids. V lost 4 bases to trimming and J lost 2 bases, with 11 bases between them. The CDR3, as DNA: TGTGCCAGCAGTGTCAACGGGAATCAAGAGACCCAGTACTTC. It specifies CASSVNGNQETQYF.

V usage is TRBV6-6 and J usage is TRBJ1-5, with TRBD1 as a possible D gene (5 bases). CDR3 length: 14 amino acids. Germline V gene lookup returns CDR1 MNHNY and CDR2 SVGAGI (reference sequence). Trimming pared 5 bases from V and 1 base from J, leaving 9 bases between. The DNA of the CDR3 is TGTGCCAGCAGTGCAGGGTCAAGCAATCAGCCCCAGCATTTT. It specifies CASSAGSSNQPQHF.

V usage is TRBV9 and J usage is TRBJ2-2; no firm D call. Trimming removed 0 bases from V and 9 bases from J, with 18 bases in between. The CDR3 length is 16 residues. CDR1 and CDR2 from the germline V gene are SGDLS and YYNGEE. The CDR3 reads CASSVEADRGFRELFF. The CDR3 nucleotides are TGTGCCAGCAGCGTAGAGGCGGACCGTGGGTTCCGGGAGCTGTTTTTT.

The chain couples TRBV10-2 to TRBJ2-5; D is uncertain. Trimming removed 4 bases from V and 2 bases from J, with 5 bases in between. The CDR3 runs to 12 residues. CDR1 and CDR2 (germline): WSHSY, SAAADI. The CDR3 sequence: CASSAAQETQYF. The CDR3 DNA is TGCGCCAGCAGTGCGGCTCAAGAGACCCAGTACTTC.

J is TRBJ1-1 and V is TRBV5-5; 8 nucleotides agree with TRBD1. Germline CDR1 and CDR2: SGHKS and YYEKEE (reference sequence). V trimming: 4 bases; J trimming: 1 base; junction bases outside the gene matches: 6. The CDR3 runs to 15 residues. For the CDR3, the DNA is TGTGCCAGCAGCCCAGGACAGGGAGGGAACACTGAAGCTTTCTTT. Translated: CASSPGQGGNTEAFF.

This rearrangement joins TRBV25-1 to TRBJ1-2; D is perhaps TRBD1 (5 bases). The CDR3 runs to 15 residues. V lost 3 bases and J 8 bases, leaving 19 bases between the germline ends. CDR1 MGHDK and CDR2 SYGVNS come from the germline V gene. The CDR3 coding sequence is TGTGCCAGCAGTGATTCGGGCAGGGACCGAAGGGGCTACACCTTC. Encoded protein: CASSDSGRDRRGYTF.

CDR3 sequence: CASSARQTSNTEAFF. CDR3 in DNA: TGTGCCAGTAGTGCCCGACAGACTTCGAACACTGAAGCTTTCTTT. The chain has TRBV19 and TRBJ1-1; weak D call: TRBD1 (5 bases). The CDR3 extends over 15 amino acids. V was shortened by 5 bases and J by 1 base, with 14 bases between the two germline ends. The germline V gene has CDR1 LNHDA and CDR2 SQIVND (reference sequence).

In nucleotides, the CDR3 is TGTGCCAGCAGCCCCAGGGGGCTCTATCACAATGAGCAGTTCTTC. It specifies CASSPRGLYHNEQFF. This chain joins TRBV9 and TRBJ2-1; TRBD1 aligns across 8 bases. Unmatched junction bases numbered 8, after V lost 4 bases and J lost 5 bases. CDR3 length equals 15 residues. Germline V lookup: CDR1 SGDLS, CDR2 YYNGEE.

The chain uses TRBV10-3 and TRBJ1-2; unclear D gene. Germline V gene sequence: CDR1 ENHRY, CDR2 SYGVKD. V lost 4 bases and J 8 bases, leaving 14 bases between the germline ends. The CDR3 runs to 13 residues. CDR3 nucleotides: TGTGCCATCAGTGGAAGTGACGGAAACGGCTACACCTTC. This gives the protein CAISGSDGNGYTF.

This sequence joins TRBV6-5 and TRBJ1-2; 8 bases map to TRBD1. The CDR3 loop spans 12 amino acids. From germline, CDR1 is MNHEY and CDR2 SVGAGI. V dropped 10 bases and J dropped 4; count of bases not matched to a gene: 5. In DNA form, the CDR3 reads TGTGCCATCCTTGACAGGGGCTATGGCTACACCTTC. Amino acids: CAILDRGYGYTF.

The V and J genes are TRBV5-1 and TRBJ1-2; 7 bases line up with TRBD1. CDR3 length equals 15 residues. J was trimmed by 6 bases and V by 3 bases; bases with no gene match: 11. The V gene's germline CDR1 is SGHRS and CDR2 YFSETQ. CDR3 in DNA: TGCGCCAGCAGCTGGTACTACAGGGGAGGAGATGGCTACACCTTC. Translation: CASSWYYRGGDGYTF.